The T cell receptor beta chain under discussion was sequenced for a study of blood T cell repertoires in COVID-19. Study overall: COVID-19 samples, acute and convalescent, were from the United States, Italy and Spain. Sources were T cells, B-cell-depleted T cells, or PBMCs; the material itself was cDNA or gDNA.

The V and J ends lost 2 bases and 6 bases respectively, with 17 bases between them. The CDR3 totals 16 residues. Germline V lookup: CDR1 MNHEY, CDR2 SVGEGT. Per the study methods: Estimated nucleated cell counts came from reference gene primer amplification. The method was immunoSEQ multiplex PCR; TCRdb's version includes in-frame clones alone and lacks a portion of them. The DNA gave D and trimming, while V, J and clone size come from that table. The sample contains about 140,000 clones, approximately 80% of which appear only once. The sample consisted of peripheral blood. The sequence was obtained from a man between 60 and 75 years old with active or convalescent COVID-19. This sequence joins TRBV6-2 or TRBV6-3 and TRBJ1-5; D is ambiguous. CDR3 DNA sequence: TGTGCCAGCAGTTACGGGCAGATTCCTTCAGGTCAGCCCCAGCATTTT. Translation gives CASSYGQIPSGQPQHF.